A selection of T cell receptor beta chains follows, all from one sample in a study of shared clonotypes between healthy human individuals. Sequencing was performed with immunoSEQ multiplex PCR; in TCRdb, only in-frame clones are kept and a portion is missing. The table lists 2 million to 3 million clones, 80% to 95% of them singletons. Sample: naive CD4+ T cells from PBMCs. The receptors come from a man between 18 and 29 years old in good health. Some clones in this sample may be carry-over from other donors' samples. Each CDR3 is given with its conserved first and last residue. D genes are given only for firm matches. Part of the rows lack a size; the others show once, few, many or a class for expanded clones.

v_call,j_call,clone_size,d_call,cdr3_aa,cdr3_nt
TRBV28,TRBJ2-7,-,-,CASSFGSYEQYF,TGTGCCAGCAGTTTCGGATCCTACGAGCAGTACTTC
TRBV7-3,TRBJ2-2,-,-,CASSLRGRATGELFF,TGTGCCAGCAGCTTAAGGGGCAGGGCCACCGGGGAGCTGTTTTTT
TRBV30,TRBJ2-7,-,-,CAWIKGGLGGDEQYF,TGTGCCTGGATAAAGGGGGGGCTCGGTGGGGACGAGCAGTACTTC
TRBV27,TRBJ2-1,-,TRBD2,CASSLRGTTVWNEQFF,TGTGCCAGCAGTCTACGAGGGACTACAGTTTGGAATGAGCAGTTCTTC
TRBV28,TRBJ1-2,-,-,CASRYPGRTAYGYTF,TGTGCCAGCAGATATCCGGGACGGACAGCCTATGGCTACACCTTC
TRBV27,TRBJ1-2,once,-,CASSDRNNYGYTF,TGTGCCAGCAGTGATCGGAATAACTATGGCTACACCTTC
TRBV5-6,TRBJ2-7,-,TRBD1,CASSFPGQGLYEQYF,TGTGCCAGCAGCTTTCCGGGACAGGGGCTTTATGAGCAGTACTTC
TRBV9,TRBJ2-1,-,-,CASTITVDSSYNEQFF,TGTGCCAGCACAATCACAGTTGATAGCTCCTACAATGAGCAGTTCTTC
TRBV28,TRBJ1-2,once,-,CASSLWYRDYGYTF,TGTGCCAGCAGTTTATGGTACAGGGATTATGGCTACACCTTC
TRBV10-3,TRBJ2-1,-,-,CAISESISTDNEQFF,TGTGCCATCAGTGAGTCGATATCAACCGACAATGAGCAGTTCTTC
TRBV7-9,TRBJ2-7,-,TRBD2,CASSFSFLAEYEQYF,TGTGCCAGCAGCTTTAGTTTTCTAGCGGAATACGAGCAGTACTTC
TRBV5-1,TRBJ2-1,-,-,CASSYVLAGNNEQFF,TGCGCCAGCAGCTATGTCCTAGCAGGCAACAATGAGCAGTTCTTC
TRBV5-1,TRBJ2-1,-,TRBD2,CASSPPGLAWEQFF,TGCGCCAGCAGCCCTCCGGGACTAGCGTGGGAGCAGTTCTTC
TRBV5-6,TRBJ2-7,-,-,CASSLWDSEQHF,TGTGCCAGCAGCTTGTGGGACTCTGAGCAGCACTTC
TRBV7-2,TRBJ1-4,-,-,CASSLVWAAGDEKLFF,TGTGCCAGCAGCTTAGTTTGGGCGGCAGGGGATGAAAAACTGTTTTTT
TRBV7-9,TRBJ1-2,-,-,CASRGRTPGYTF,TGTGCCAGCAGGGGTAGGACACCTGGCTACACCTTC
TRBV5-1,TRBJ2-1,-,-,CASSLGPGRNNEQFF,TGCGCCAGCAGCTTGGGCCCGGGACGAAACAATGAGCAGTTCTTC